This TCR beta chain was sequenced during a study of T cell changes during pregnancy in multiple sclerosis. Germline CDR1 and CDR2: SGHDT and YYEEEE. The CDR3 runs 13 residues. Between the trimmed V and J ends, which lost 3 bases and 6 bases, there was a span of 10 bases. Produced via immunoSEQ multiplex PCR; TCRdb's table is partial and in-frame only. The data show tens of thousands of clones, approximately 92% seen once. Sequencing input: peripheral blood. This TCR was sampled from a female donor with multiple sclerosis, enrolled in a pregnancy study. This sequence joins TRBV5-6 and TRBJ2-1; the D is unclear. The CDR3 protein is CASSSFNINEQFF. CDR3 coding DNA: TGTGCCAGCAGCTCCTTTAACATCAATGAGCAGTTCTTC. The full variable domain, completed using reference TRBV5-6 and TRBJ2-1, is DAGVTQSPTHLIKTRGQQVTLRCSPKSGHDTVSWYQQALGQGPQFIFQYYEEEERQRGNFPDRFSGHQFPNYSSELNVNALLLGDSALYLCASSSFNINEQFFGPGTRLTVL.